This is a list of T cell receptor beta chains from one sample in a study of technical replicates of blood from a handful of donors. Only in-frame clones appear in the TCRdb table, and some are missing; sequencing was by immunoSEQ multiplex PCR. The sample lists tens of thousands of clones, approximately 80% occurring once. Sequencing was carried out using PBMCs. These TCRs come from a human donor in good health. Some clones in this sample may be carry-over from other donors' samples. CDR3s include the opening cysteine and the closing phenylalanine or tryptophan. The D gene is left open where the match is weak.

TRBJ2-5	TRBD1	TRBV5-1	TGCGCCAGCAGCAGTGCAGGGGGCTATGAGACCCAGTACTTC	CASSSAGGYETQYF
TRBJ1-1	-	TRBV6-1	TGTGCCAGCAGTGAAATGCCAGGGGAGGGCCTTGAAGCTTTCTTT	CASSEMPGEGLEAFF
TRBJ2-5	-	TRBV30	TGTGCCTGGAGTGTACAGGTTTACCAAGAGACCCAGTACTTC	CAWSVQVYQETQYF
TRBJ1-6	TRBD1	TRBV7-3	TGTGCCAGCAGCTTCCAGGGGGCTCTCGATTCACCCCTCCACTTT	CASSFQGALDSPLHF
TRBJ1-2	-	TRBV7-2	TGTGCCAGCAGCTTAAACGGCTATGGCTACACCTTC	CASSLNGYGYTF
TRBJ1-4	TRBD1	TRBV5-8	TGTGCCAGCAGCTTGGAAGGGGGCGCTTGGACTAATGAAAAACTGTTTTTT	CASSLEGGAWTNEKLFF
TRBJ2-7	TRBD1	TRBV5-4	TGTGCCAGCAGCTACTACAGGGGCTACGAGCAGTACTTC	CASSYYRGYEQYF
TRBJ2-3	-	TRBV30	TGTGCCTGGAGCTGGTCGTTAGAGTTCGGGGATACGCAGTATTTT	CAWSWSLEFGDTQYF
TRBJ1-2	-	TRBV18	TGTGCCAGCTCGGAGCTAATGGATGGCTACACCTTC	CASSELMDGYTF
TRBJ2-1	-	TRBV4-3	TGCGCCAGCAGCCAGGCGACTGAAAGCCCTTGGAATGAGCAGTTCTTC	CASSQATESPWNEQFF
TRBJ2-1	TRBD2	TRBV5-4	TGTGCCAGCAGTTTAGCGGGAGGCCTTTACAATGAGCAGTTCTTC	CASSLAGGLYNEQFF
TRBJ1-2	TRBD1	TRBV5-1	TGCGCCAGCAGCTTGGGGCCGACAGGGGGTTTGGGAGACTATGGCTACACCTTC	CASSLGPTGGLGDYGYTF